This T cell receptor beta chain was recorded in a study of T cell responses to AZD1222 COVID-19 vaccine. Whole-study findings and limits: Most donors were white British, females outnumbered males, and clonal diversity was possibly underestimated. Repertoire sampling occurred only after the peak T cell response. Baseline antibody screening turned up just a handful of seropositive AZD1222 recipients.

This CDR3 comprises 14 residues. The J segment lost 5 bases and the V segment lost 6 bases, leaving 9 bases of the junction unmatched. Per the germline V gene, CDR1 is MNHNY and CDR2 is SVGAGI (reference sequence). Generated by immunoSEQ multiplex PCR, the TCRdb table keeps only in-frame clones and is missing some. Here the sample spans roughly 170,000 clones, 75% to 90% being singletons. As for this clone: Antigen: not known.

The material sequenced was peripheral blood, taken on day 0 of AZD1222 vaccination. The sequence came from an adult in good health. The V call is TRBV6-6, the J call TRBJ1-1; 7 bases map to TRBD1. In nucleotides, the CDR3 is TGTGCCAGCAGGCTACAGGGGCGTGATACTGAAGCTTTCTTT. Translated: CASRLQGRDTEAFF.